This T cell receptor beta chain was captured in a study of OX40 agonist ivuxolimab in advanced cancers. For the wider study: Ivuxolimab was an agonistic, fully human IgG2 monoclonal antibody directed against OX40 (CD134), a costimulatory receptor. Intravenous ivuxolimab was administered to patients every 2 weeks at six dose levels: 0.01, 0.1, 0.3, 1.5, 3 and 10 mg/kg. Of the approximately 50 dose-escalation patients, hepatocellular carcinoma was present in about 20, melanoma in some 15, renal cell carcinoma in 9 and head and neck cancer in 9. In the dose-escalation cohort, nearly 85% of patients were male, and the mean age was 60 years with a range of roughly 20 to 79. Patients were allowed to have had prior anti-PD-1, anti-PD-L1 or anti-CTLA-4 therapy, and roughly two fifths of the dose-escalation patients had been treated with checkpoint inhibitors. Three dose-escalation patients achieved partial responses, one with hepatocellular carcinoma and two with cutaneous melanoma. The purpose of peripheral TCRbeta sequencing was to test whether ivuxolimab changed TCR sequence diversity and led to clonal T-cell expansion. The paper covers the monotherapy dose-escalation part of the phase I ivuxolimab trial, which included N ≈ 52 patients.

On the study overall, not on this receptor specifically: The antigen specificity of the peripheral T cells that underwent clonal expansion was not determined. Low levels of normalized T-cell clonal expansion were also seen in some patients who did not respond. At doses from 0.1 to 3.0 mg/kg, clonal expansion was seen in both CD4+ and CD8+ blood T cells between baseline and week 6. On average, CD8+ T cells showed more expanded clones than CD4+ T cells after ivuxolimab. In the 0.1-3.0 mg/kg groups, partial responders were among the patients with the lowest normalized peripheral clonal expansion, particularly in CD8+ T cells.

Details on this clone: The antigen it binds to is not known. No much larger clone exists at a distance of one base, and base qualities are not known.

Genomic DNA was isolated from the sorted cells so that the TCRbeta CDR3 region could be sequenced. TCRbeta CDR3 regions were sequenced using the immunoSEQ Assay. Not all clones reach the TCRdb copy of this immuneACCESS table, which keeps in-frame sequences only. Checked studies attribute under half of the gap to unresolved V genes and leave the rest unexplained. Counted in this sample were some 71,000 clones; roughly 88% of them appeared once. The ten largest clonotypes hold approximately 3% of the sample. The trial excluded patients who had a history of autoimmune disease or were on systemic immunosuppression. Peripheral blood for TCR sequencing was drawn from every dose cohort at baseline, at cycle 4 day 1 and at cycle 7 day 1. Samples were obtained from an open-label, multicenter, first-in-human phase I dose-escalation trial of ivuxolimab. Adults with locally advanced or metastatic melanoma, renal cell, hepatocellular, or head and neck squamous cell carcinoma were enrolled in the trial. Before TCR sequencing, CD4+ and CD8+ T cells were separately sorted from peripheral blood.

From V the trimming removes 4 bases and from J it removes 0 bases, while the gene matches leave 11 bases of the junction unaccounted for. The CDR3 contains 17 residues, cysteine and phenylalanine counted. The CDR3 DNA has 51 bases and is translated from base 1. The germline V gene (reference sequence) sets CDR1 to SGHNT and CDR2 to YYREEE. The input for sequencing was CD4+ or CD8+ T cells sorted from blood, taken in a trial of the OX40 agonist ivuxolimab. The chain was built from TRBV5-4 and TRBJ2-7; TRBD2 agrees with 9 junctional bases. The clonotype comes from an adult with an advanced solid tumor such as melanoma, head and neck, liver or kidney cancer. The DNA sequence is given as TGTGCCAGCAGCCCGGACCCCTCGCGGGGGGGCTCCTACGAGCAGTACTTC. It specifies CASSPDPSRGGSYEQYF.